The 32 T cell receptor beta chains listed next were all sequenced from one sample in a study of blood T cell repertoires in COVID-19. Clones were sequenced by immunoSEQ multiplex PCR, and TCRdb holds only the in-frame ones, with some missing. The sample has 120,000 or so clones; about four fifths are singletons. The sequenced sample consisted of PBMCs or T cells enriched from blood (not recorded which). The receptors originated from a woman in her 30s who had recovered from COVID-19.

The chain couples TRBV6-4 to TRBJ2-6, with 7 positions matching TRBD1. CDR3 length: 21 amino acids. Per the germline V gene, CDR1 is MRHNA and CDR2 is SNTAGT. Unmatched junction bases numbered 17, after V lost 2 bases and J lost 1 base. CDR3 nucleotide sequence: TGTGCCAGCAGTGACCGGCCAATGACGGGACAGCCGATATCTGGGGCCAACGTCCTGACTTTC. It is translated as CASSDRPMTGQPISGANVLTF.

The chain has TRBV10-3 and TRBJ2-7; TRBD2 agrees at 12 bases. The V segment lost 3 bases and the J segment 2 bases; nucleotides outside the gene matches: 2. The CDR3 has 15 residues. Germline values: CDR1 ENHRY, CDR2 SYGVKD. The DNA for the CDR3 is TGTGCCATCAGTGAAGGACTAGCGGGACCCTACGAGCAGTACTTC. Amino acid sequence: CAISEGLAGPYEQYF.

J is TRBJ2-7 and V is TRBV14, with 10 bases aligning to TRBD2. In germline, CDR1 is SGHDN, CDR2 FVKESK. The ends lost 4 bases at V and 1 base at J; junction bases unmatched: 16. The CDR3 runs 19 residues. CDR3 bases: TGTGCCAGCAGCCCCCGAATGGCTAGCGGGAGCGTGAGGTCCTACGAGCAGTACTTC. Translated: CASSPRMASGSVRSYEQYF.

The V call is TRBV28, the J call TRBJ1-1; TRBD1 agrees at 8 bases. Per the germline V gene, CDR1 is MDHEN and CDR2 is SYDVKM. The CDR3 is 12 amino acids. V was pared by 8 bases and J by 11 bases, with 10 bases of the junction left unmatched. The CDR3 region is CASERTGSGAFF. In DNA form, the CDR3 reads TGTGCCAGCGAAAGGACAGGGTCTGGGGCTTTCTTT.

The CDR3 reads CASSPGQGKDTQYF. CDR3 DNA: TGCGCCAGCAGCCCGGGACAGGGGAAAGATACGCAGTATTTT. The chain uses TRBV4-3 and TRBJ2-3; 10 bases match TRBD1. The V segment lost 4 bases and the J segment 5 bases; nucleotides outside the gene matches: 3. This CDR3 has 14 residues. Germline CDR1 and CDR2: LGHNA and YSLEER.

The chain uses TRBV30 and TRBJ1-1; the match to TRBD1 covers 10 bases. J lost 6 bases, V lost 3 bases, and 4 bases had no gene match. CDR1 and CDR2 from the germline V gene are GTSNPN and SVGIG (reference sequence). This CDR3 contains 13 residues. The CDR3 region is CAWRGQGYAEAFF. The CDR3 bases are TGTGCCTGGAGGGGACAGGGGTACGCTGAAGCTTTCTTT. The whole variable domain, filled in from reference TRBV30 and TRBJ1-1, reads SQTIHQWPATLVQPVGSPLSLECTVEGTSNPNLYWYRQAAGRGLQLLFYSVGIGQISSEVPQNLSASRPQDRQFILSSKKLLLSDSGFYLCAWRGQGYAEAFFGQGTRLTVV.

The chain uses TRBV29-1 and TRBJ2-1, with 7 bases fitting TRBD2. CDR3 length equals 16 residues. V lost 1 base, J lost 0 bases, and 6 bases stayed unmatched. CDR1 and CDR2 from the germline V gene are SQVTM and ANQGSEA. The DNA of the CDR3 is TGCAGCGTTGAAGGGGCTAGCGGTCCCTCCTACAATGAGCAGTTCTTC. Amino acids: CSVEGASGPSYNEQFF.

J is TRBJ2-1 and V is TRBV9; the match to TRBD1 covers 10 bases. V shed 4 bases and J 4 bases; nucleotides not matched to a gene: 8. The CDR3 runs to 16 residues. Germline values: CDR1 SGDLS, CDR2 YYNGEE. This CDR3 reads CASSPPGTGDYNEQFF. In nucleotides, the CDR3 is TGTGCCAGCAGCCCCCCCGGGACAGGGGATTACAATGAGCAGTTCTTC.

V is TRBV19 and J is TRBJ1-5; 7 nucleotides line up with TRBD1. V shed 6 bases and J 4 bases; nucleotides not matched to a gene: 9. The CDR3 has 15 residues. CDR1 is LNHDA, CDR2 SQIVND, per germline (reference sequence). CDR3 nucleotides: TGTGCCAGTAGAGGGGGACAGACAGATAATCAGCCCCAGCATTTT. Protein sequence: CASRGGQTDNQPQHF. The whole variable domain, filled in from reference TRBV19 and TRBJ1-5, reads DGGITQSPKYLFRKEGQNVTLSCEQNLNHDAMYWYRQDPGQGLRLIYYSQIVNDFQKGDIAEGYSVSREKKESFPLTVTSAQKNPTAFYLCASRGGQTDNQPQHFGDGTRLSIL.

Note on this clone: Other DNA sequences in the same sample also yield this CDR3. The CDR3 region is CASSLTGTYEQYF. The CDR3 nucleotides are TGTGCCAGCAGTTTGACGGGGACCTACGAGCAGTACTTC. This chain connects TRBV28 to TRBJ2-7; a possible D gene is TRBD2 (5 bases). The CDR3 runs to 13 residues. Trimming took off 3 bases at V and 2 bases at J, with 8 bases between the two ends. Germline V lookup: CDR1 MDHEN, CDR2 SYDVKM.

The chain combines TRBV7-8 with TRBJ2-7, with 9 bases aligning to TRBD2. The germline V gene encodes CDR1 SGHVS and CDR2 FQNEAQ. The CDR3 loop spans 18 amino acids. The V gene end was trimmed by 0 bases and the J gene end by 4 bases; junction bases not matched to a gene: 13. The DNA for the CDR3 is TGTGCCAGCAGCTTAGCGAGATCAGAGAGCGGGAGGAGGTACGAGCAGTACTTC. Its protein is CASSLARSESGRRYEQYF.

The rearrangement joins TRBV7-2 to TRBJ2-3; tentatively, D is TRBD2 (5 bases). In germline, CDR1 is SGHTA, CDR2 FQGNSA. The CDR3 consists of 17 residues. Trimming left V 5 bases short and J 2 bases short, with 20 bases between. The CDR3 DNA follows: TGTGCCAGCAGCATCGAATGGACGGGAATTTTCACAGATACGCAGTATTTT. Amino acids: CASSIEWTGIFTDTQYF.

The rearrangement links TRBV30 to TRBJ1-6; no clear D. Germline V gene data show CDR1 as GTSNPN and CDR2 as SVGIG (reference sequence). Trimming shortened V by 3 bases and J by 7 bases, and 10 bases separated the two germline ends. This CDR3 spans 13 amino acids. The CDR3, as DNA: TGTGCCTGGAGCGGGGTCGGGAATTCACCCCTCCACTTT. Protein sequence: CAWSGVGNSPLHF.

This clone came up a few times. Germline and junction disagree at one end, which may indicate a read error. The rearrangement joins TRBV2 to TRBJ2-3; D is possibly TRBD2 (5 bases). The CDR3 spans 11 residues. CDR1 is SNHLY, CDR2 FYNNEI, per germline. The CDR3 DNA sequence: TGTGCCAGCAGTGAAGTGGGAGCTCGGCATTTT. This codes for CASSEVGARHF.

V usage is TRBV5-1 and J usage is TRBJ2-7, with TRBD1 matching 11 bases. Unmatched junction bases numbered 6, after V lost 4 bases and J lost 6 bases. CDR3 length: 14 amino acids. In germline, CDR1 is SGHRS, CDR2 YFSETQ. The CDR3 DNA reads as TGCGCCAGCAGCCTAAGGGACAGGGGGGGCGAGCAGTACTTC. This translates into CASSLRDRGGEQYF. Based on the CDR3 plus reference TRBV5-1 and TRBJ2-7, the full variable domain is KAGVTQTPRYLIKTRGQQVTLSCSPISGHRSVSWYQQTPGQGLQFLFEYFSETQRNKGNFPGRFSGRQFSNSRSEMNVSTLELGDSALYLCASSLRDRGGEQYFGPGTRLTVT.

This clone has a handful of counts. The chain recombines TRBV28 with TRBJ2-4; possibly TRBD2 for D (6 bases). Germline V gene data show CDR1 as MDHEN and CDR2 as SYDVKM. The CDR3 is 15 residues long. Trimming took 5 bases from V and 1 from J, leaving 12 bases between them. CDR3 bases: TGTGCCAGCAGTAACCCTAGCGCGGCCAAAAACATTCAGTACTTC. Translation gives CASSNPSAAKNIQYF.

CDR3 sequence: CASTPAGEPRGEQYF. CDR3 coding DNA: TGTGCCAGCACCCCAGCGGGAGAGCCCCGTGGCGAGCAGTACTTC. The rearrangement joins TRBV27 to TRBJ2-7; 8 bases are a match to TRBD2. This CDR3 is built from 15 residues. CDR1 and CDR2 from the germline V gene are MNHEY and SMNVEV (reference sequence). The ends lost 7 bases at V and 6 bases at J; junction bases unmatched: 14.

The rearrangement joins TRBV4-2 to TRBJ2-3, with D possibly matching TRBD2 (6 bases). Germline CDR1 LGHNA, CDR2 YNFKEQ. This CDR3 comprises 15 residues. Deletions cut 0 bases from V and 4 bases from J, with 11 bases between. CDR3 sequence: CASSQEWEASDTQYF. The CDR3 DNA is TGTGCCAGCAGCCAAGAATGGGAGGCTTCAGATACGCAGTATTTT.

This clone has more than one count but fewer than ten. The chain is built from TRBV6-5 and TRBJ2-7; TRBD2 agrees at 9 bases. With V trimmed by 0 bases and J by 1 base, 4 bases remained unmatched. Per the germline V gene, CDR1 is MNHEY and CDR2 is SVGAGI. This CDR3 is built from 16 residues. Here the CDR3 DNA reads TGTGCCAGCAGTTACTCAGGTAGCGGGGGATCCTACGAGCAGTACTTC. This gives the protein CASSYSGSGGSYEQYF.

The chain has TRBV5-3 and TRBJ1-2, with 9 bases lining up with TRBD1. TRBV5-3 is flagged as an ORF with uncertain function. The V segment lost 4 bases and the J segment 0 bases; nucleotides outside the gene matches: 10. The CDR3 is 17 amino acids. The CDR3 protein is CARSPPGGTGPNYGYTF. CDR3 DNA sequence: TGTGCCAGAAGCCCGCCCGGAGGGACAGGGCCTAACTATGGCTACACCTTC.

Notes on this clone: Other DNA sequences in the sample encode the same CDR3. The chain couples TRBV19 to TRBJ1-1; TRBD1 agrees at 7 bases. CDR1 and CDR2 (germline): LNHDA, SQIVND (reference sequence). This CDR3 contains 14 residues. J gave up 0 bases and V 4 bases, and 2 bases lay outside the gene matches. The CDR3 reads CASSRDRLNTEAFF. Here the CDR3 DNA reads TGTGCCAGTAGTAGGGACAGATTGAACACTGAAGCTTTCTTT.

The chain is built from TRBV11-3 and TRBJ2-3; D is ambiguous. The germline V gene encodes CDR1 SGHNT and CDR2 YENEEA. This CDR3 region has 14 residues. Trimming took off 1 base at V and 6 bases at J, with 11 bases between the two ends. In nucleotides, the CDR3 is TGTGCCAGCAGCTTAGGGGCGCCGTTGGATACGCAGTATTTT. This sequence encodes CASSLGAPLDTQYF.

The V gene is TRBV6-5, the J gene TRBJ2-1; TRBD1 is a possible D gene (6 bases). Germline V gene data show CDR1 as MNHEY and CDR2 as SVGAGI. Trimming shortened V by 7 bases and J by 6 bases, and 16 bases separated the two germline ends. CDR3 size: 14 residues. The CDR3 loop reads CASMLQGGGNEQFF. Written as DNA, the CDR3 is TGTGCCAGCATGTTACAGGGTGGGGGCAATGAGCAGTTCTTC.

This clone has a single count. The CDR3 DNA reads TGTGCCAGCAGCTCCACCCGGTGGGGGACTCCTCTCTACGAGCAGTACTTC. Protein product: CASSSTRWGTPLYEQYF. The chain is built from TRBV7-8 and TRBJ2-7, with D possibly TRBD2 on 6 matching bases. V was pared by 4 bases and J by 3 bases, with 22 bases between. The CDR3 runs to 17 residues. Germline-derived CDR1 and CDR2 are SGHVS and FQNEAQ.

The rearrangement links TRBV6-5 to TRBJ1-5; 8 nucleotides align to TRBD1. CDR1 MNHEY and CDR2 SVGAGI come from the germline V gene. The CDR3 contains 13 residues. Losses at the gene ends were 7 bases for V and 6 bases for J; bases not matched to a gene: 5. The CDR3 sequence: CASTSGGVQPQHF. CDR3 coding DNA: TGTGCCAGCACCTCAGGGGGCGTTCAGCCCCAGCATTTT.

Written as DNA, the CDR3 is TGTGCCAGCAGTTTTGAGACAGGGAAAGCTTTCTTT. This sequence encodes CASSFETGKAFF. This rearrangement joins TRBV12-3 or TRBV12-4 to TRBJ1-1; TRBD1 matches 7 bases. The junction had 4 bases not matched to a gene; V was cut back by 3 bases and J by 9 bases. This CDR3 region has 12 residues.

The rearrangement links TRBV28 to TRBJ1-6, with D perhaps TRBD1 (5 bases). V shed 6 bases and J shed 7 bases, with 16 bases lying between them. CDR3 length: 15 residues. The germline CDR1 and CDR2 sequences are MDHEN and SYDVKM. CDR3 nucleotide sequence: TGTGCCAGCAGCCTGGGAGGGGCAGGGAATTCACCCCTCCACTTT. Protein: CASSLGGAGNSPLHF.

V usage is TRBV11-2 and J usage is TRBJ1-1; D ambiguous. The CDR3 contains 13 residues. Trimming shortened V by 6 bases and J by 1 base, and 9 bases separated the two germline ends. The germline V gene has CDR1 SGHAT and CDR2 FQNNGV. CDR3 amino acids: CASSPSGNTEAFF. The CDR3 nucleotides read TGTGCCAGCAGTCCTAGTGGGAACACTGAAGCTTTCTTT.

The V call is TRBV9, the J call TRBJ1-3; D gene unclear. The CDR3 has 14 amino acids. Trimming took 0 bases from V and 3 from J, leaving 7 bases between them. Germline V gene lookup returns CDR1 SGDLS and CDR2 YYNGEE. The CDR3 bases are TGTGCCAGCAGCGTAGGTGCACTTGGAAACACCATATATTTT. It yields the protein CASSVGALGNTIYF. Complete variable domain (other parts from reference TRBV9 and TRBJ1-3): DSGVTQTPKHLITATGQRVTLRCSPRSGDLSVYWYQQSLDQGLQFLIQYYNGEERAKGNILERFSAQQFPDLHSELNLSSLELGDSALYFCASSVGALGNTIYFGEGSWLTVV.

V gene TRBV11-2 combines with J gene TRBJ1-1, with a tentative D call TRBD1 (6 bases). Germline CDR1 is SGHAT and CDR2 is FQNNGV. V gave up 4 bases and J gave up 3 bases, with 15 bases separating them. CDR3 length: 15 residues. CDR3 sequence reads: CASSSTGTPYTEAFF. The CDR3 DNA follows: TGTGCCAGCAGCTCAACCGGGACACCCTACACTGAAGCTTTCTTT.

The chain uses TRBV6-5 and TRBJ2-3; 11 positions match TRBD2. V shed 5 bases and J 4 bases; nucleotides not matched to a gene: 5. Germline loops: CDR1 MNHEY, CDR2 SVGAGI. The CDR3 loop spans 15 amino acids. DNA for the CDR3: TGTGCCAGCAGTACTGGACTAGCGGGTGCAGATACGCAGTATTTT. Translated: CASSTGLAGADTQYF.

The chain has TRBV6-4 and TRBJ2-1; 10 bases fit TRBD2. Losses at the gene ends were 5 bases for V and 6 bases for J; bases not matched to a gene: 4. Germline values: CDR1 MRHNA, CDR2 SNTAGT. The CDR3 extends over 14 amino acids. This chain's CDR3 is CASSLAGEPNEQFF. The CDR3 bases are TGTGCCAGCAGTCTAGCGGGAGAGCCCAATGAGCAGTTCTTC.